The 5 T cell receptor beta chains below come from one sample, sequenced in a study of regulatory T cells in long-lasting Graves disease. In building TCR beta libraries, iRepertoire HTBI primers were used together with Arm-PCR of CDR3 regions. TCRdb processed the multiplex PCR reads anew with MiXCR; each CDR3 protein has one entry. The repertoire includes about 450,000 distinct CDR3 sequences, 15% to 20% of them detected once, and about 11% sits in the top ten. As to time point: newly diagnosed GD, antithyroid drugs for less than 3 months. Researchers made the TCR library from RNA that was extracted from PBMCs. In addition, the sample was reused for a study of T cells in Graves' hyperthyroidism and ophthalmopathy.

This specimen was peripheral blood mononuclear cells (PBMCs), taken at new diagnosis, from a patient treated with antithyroid drugs. Every receptor here comes from a young woman with Graves disease.

A few counts support this clonotype. The chain uses TRBV19 and TRBJ2-3; weak D call: TRBD2 (6 bases). The CDR3 contains 14 residues. The germline V gene encodes CDR1 LNHDA and CDR2 SQIVND (reference sequence). The V and J ends lost 9 bases and 4 bases respectively, with 17 bases between them. CDR3 in amino acids: CASQVGQRADTQYF. CDR3 nucleotides: TGTGCCAGCCAGGTGGGGCAGCGGGCAGATACGCAGTATTTT.

This clonotype was seen at least ten times. The V gene is TRBV7-2, the J gene TRBJ2-7; TRBD1 or TRBD2 may be the D gene (5 bases each). CDR1 and CDR2 (germline): SGHTA, FQGNSA. This CDR3 region has 17 residues. The V end was cut by 0 bases, the J end by 0 bases, with 15 bases between. The CDR3 DNA is TGTGCCAGCAGCTTAGCGACGGGGCGGCCGAGCTCCTACGAGCAGTACTTC. It translates to CASSLATGRPSSYEQYF.

V usage is TRBV7-9 and J usage is TRBJ2-7, with 12 positions matching TRBD1. The CDR3 consists of 16 residues. V was clipped by 0 bases and J by 4 bases; unmatched bases: 4. CDR1 and CDR2 from the germline V gene are SEHNR and FQNEAQ (reference sequence). CDR3 protein: CASSLAPGQGAYEQYF. The CDR3 DNA sequence: TGTGCCAGCAGCTTAGCCCCGGGACAGGGGGCTTACGAGCAGTACTTC.

The rearrangement uses TRBV19 and TRBJ1-5; 7 bases fit TRBD1. Trimming cost V 4 bases and J 15 bases; bases outside gene matches: 12. CDR3 length equals 13 residues. CDR1 and CDR2 from the germline V gene are LNHDA and SQIVND (reference sequence). CDR3 DNA: TGTGCCAGTAGTACATCCCCAGGGGGTCCCAGGCATTTT. Its translation is CASSTSPGGPRHF.

Concerning this clonotype itself: This may be a read error, as it is one base from a much larger clone. V usage is TRBV2 and J usage is TRBJ2-4; TRBD1 might be the D (7 bases). Per germline, CDR1 SNHLY and CDR2 FYNNEI. V shed 2 bases and J shed 9 bases, with 14 bases lying between them. The CDR3 extends over 14 amino acids. The CDR3 here is CASSEPRQGGIQYF. CDR3 coding DNA: TGTGCCAGCAGTGAACCCCGGCAGGGGGGCATTCAGTACTTC. Complete variable domain (other parts from reference TRBV2 and TRBJ2-4): EPEVTQTPSHQVTQMGQEVILRCVPISNHLYFYWYRQILGQKVEFLVSFYNNEISEKSEIFDDQFSVERPDGSNFTLKIRSTKLEDSAMYFCASSEPRQGGIQYFGAGTRLSVL.